The source of this T cell receptor beta chain is a study of Graves' ophthalmopathy and Graves' hyperthyroidism. Looking at the study overall: Before any treatment was given, at initial diagnosis, peripheral blood was collected.

CDR1 and CDR2 (germline): SGHDN, FVKESK. The length of the CDR3 is 14 residues. V was pared by 0 bases and J by 8 bases, with 13 bases between. Ten or more counts support this clonotype. TCR beta CDR3 regions were amplified from RNA transcripts. RT-PCR with HTBI primers came first, then second-round multiplex PCR. TCRdb re-analysed the multiplex PCR reads in MiXCR, keeping a single row per CDR3 protein. The sample holds roughly 610,000 distinct CDR3 sequences; about 24% are singletons and the top ten take around 6.9%. Hyperthyroidism counted as stable given no ophthalmopathy within 18 months of follow-up. Each hyperthyroidism patient was newly diagnosed, with under 2 months' duration, and aged 18 to 65.

The sample consisted of peripheral blood. This sequence joins TRBV14 and TRBJ1-2, with D possibly matching TRBD1 (5 bases). The sequence was obtained from a woman aged 18-29 years with stable Graves' hyperthyroidism. Some clones in this sample may be carry-over from other donors' samples. The CDR3, as DNA: TGTGCCAGCAGCCAAGATGGCAGGGTAGGAGGCTACACCTTC. Amino acid sequence: CASSQDGRVGGYTF. The entire variable domain, with the rest obtained from reference TRBV14 and TRBJ1-2, is as follows: EAGVTQFPSHSVIEKGQTVTLRCDPISGHDNLYWYRRVMGKEIKFLLHFVKESKQDESGMPNNRFLAERTGGTYSTLKVQPAELEDSGVYFCASSQDGRVGGYTFGSGTRLTVV.